One and the same sample provided the 25 T cell receptor beta chains below, sequenced in a study of cytomegalovirus exposure and HLA in healthy donors. PCR was performed using 60 Vbeta and 13 Jbeta primers. TCRdb keeps only in-frame clones here, not all; method: immunoSEQ multiplex PCR. The sample contains about 160,000 clones, around three quarters of which appear only once. Sequencing used PBMCs. All receptors come from a middle-aged man in good health and CMV-seronegative.

The rearrangement uses TRBV16 and TRBJ1-2, with 8 bases lining up with TRBD1. The CDR3 is 18 amino acids. Germline-derived CDR1 and CDR2 are KGHSY and FQNENV. J lost 1 base, V lost 4 bases, and 14 bases had no gene match. The CDR3 nucleotides are TGTGCCAGCAGCCTATTGCCCCGGACAGGGACTTTTAACTATGGCTACACCTTC. Protein sequence: CASSLLPRTGTFNYGYTF.

This sequence joins TRBV28 and TRBJ2-7; TRBD1 aligns across 8 bases. Germline assignment: CDR1 MDHEN and CDR2 SYDVKM. J lost 6 bases, V lost 7 bases, and 8 bases had no gene match. The CDR3 is 13 amino acids. The CDR3: CASIEDRDGEQYF. The CDR3 DNA follows: TGTGCCAGCATCGAGGACAGGGACGGCGAGCAGTACTTC.

V gene TRBV5-1 combines with J gene TRBJ2-7; TRBD1 aligns across 8 bases. The length of the CDR3 is 16 residues. CDR1 is SGHRS, CDR2 YFSETQ, per germline. Losses at the gene ends were 4 bases for V and 3 bases for J; bases not matched to a gene: 12. CDR3 in DNA: TGCGCCAGCAGCCTGTTTCCGGACAGGGTGGACTACGAGCAGTACTTC. This codes for CASSLFPDRVDYEQYF.

J is TRBJ2-5 and V is TRBV6-5; 9 bases fit TRBD1. J lost 1 base, V lost 5 bases, and 5 bases had no gene match. Germline lookup yields CDR1 MNHEY and CDR2 SVGAGI. CDR3 length: 15 residues. CDR3 DNA sequence: TGTGCCAGCAGTACAGGGGGCGCCGCCCAAGAGACCCAGTACTTC. The encoded protein is CASSTGGAAQETQYF.

V and J are TRBV7-6 and TRBJ2-5; 13 bases agree with TRBD2. V shed 5 bases, J shed 5 bases, and the junction held 5 bases outside the gene matches. Looked up from germline, CDR1 is SGHVS and CDR2 is FNYEAQ. This CDR3 has 15 amino acids. The CDR3 sequence is CASSIPTSGRETQYF. The CDR3 DNA follows: TGTGCCAGCAGCATCCCGACTAGCGGGAGGGAGACCCAGTACTTC.

V gene TRBV6-1 combines with J gene TRBJ2-5; 10 bases align to TRBD1. The J segment lost 2 bases and the V segment lost 4 bases, leaving 4 bases of the junction unmatched. Germline CDR1 and CDR2: MNHNS and SASEGT. CDR3 length equals 15 residues. The CDR3 loop is CASSGDRGRQETQYF. CDR3 nucleotides: TGTGCCAGCAGTGGAGACAGGGGGCGGCAAGAGACCCAGTACTTC.

The rearrangement links TRBV4-2 to TRBJ2-6; D may be TRBD2 (7 bases). The CDR3 consists of 18 residues. Germline V lookup: CDR1 LGHNA, CDR2 YNFKEQ. Trimming pared 4 bases from V and 4 bases from J, leaving 20 bases between. CDR3: CASSPVGGAGPGANVLTF. As DNA, the CDR3 is TGTGCCAGCAGCCCTGTTGGGGGGGCAGGGCCCGGGGCCAACGTCCTGACTTTC.

Note on this clone: The junction shows a germline mismatch at one end, possibly a read error. The chain combines TRBV6-4 with TRBJ2-6; maybe TRBD1 (6 bases). CDR3 size: 16 residues. The germline gives CDR1 MRHNA, CDR2 SNTAGT. This CDR3 reads CASSDSTGTGANGLTF. The CDR3 DNA follows: TGTGCCAGCAGTGACTCGACAGGAACCGGGGCCAACGGCCTGACTTTC.

The chain recombines TRBV25-1 with TRBJ2-5; D is possibly TRBD2 (6 bases). The last part of the DNA fits TRBJ2-7 better; the J call may be wrong. The CDR3 is 13 residues long. Germline values: CDR1 MGHDK, CDR2 SYGVNS. The CDR3 spells CASSVGGPYEQYF. Here the CDR3 DNA reads TGTGCCAGCAGTGTCGGGGGACCCTACGAGCAGTACTTC.

This clone was observed a single time. The rearrangement uses TRBV9 and TRBJ1-1, with D uncertain. Germline assignment: CDR1 SGDLS and CDR2 YYNGEE. The CDR3 length is 13 residues. Trimming left V 0 bases short and J 5 bases short, with 8 bases between. CDR3 DNA sequence: TGTGCCAGCAGCGTAGGAGGGAGAACTGAAGCTTTCTTT. Protein sequence: CASSVGGRTEAFF.

The genes are TRBV7-6 and TRBJ2-1, with 8 bases identical to TRBD1. This CDR3 spans 14 amino acids. The V segment lost 0 bases and the J segment 6 bases; nucleotides outside the gene matches: 1. The germline V gene encodes CDR1 SGHVS and CDR2 FNYEAQ. DNA for the CDR3: TGTGCCAGCAGCTTAGCCGGGACAGGCAATGAGCAGTTCTTC. Protein product: CASSLAGTGNEQFF.

The chain carries TRBV7-9 and TRBJ2-7, with 10 positions matching TRBD2. This CDR3 comprises 15 residues. From germline, CDR1 is SEHNR and CDR2 FQNEAQ (reference sequence). The V gene end was trimmed by 5 bases and the J gene end by 7 bases; junction bases not matched to a gene: 11. The CDR3 DNA sequence: TGTGCCAGCAGCCCCCCAGCGGGAGGGCCGGTGGAGCAGTACTTC. Its translation: CASSPPAGGPVEQYF.

The V gene is TRBV30, the J gene TRBJ2-5, with TRBD2 matching 7 bases. After removal of 8 bases from V and 1 base from J, the junction contained 10 bases not matched to a gene. Germline V gives CDR1 GTSNPN, CDR2 SVGIG (reference sequence). The CDR3 length is 14 residues. CDR3 DNA: TGTGCCCCCTGGGAGGGGCCCTCCCAAGAGACCCAGTACTTC. Translating it yields CAPWEGPSQETQYF.

As regards this clone: At one end, the junction sequence differs from germline, possibly due to a read error. The chain has TRBV7-9 and TRBJ2-1; 8 bases agree with TRBD2. CDR1 and CDR2 from the germline V gene are SEHNR and FQNEAQ (reference sequence). This CDR3 region has 16 residues. CDR3 protein: CSSRSTSGSSYNEQFF. CDR3 DNA: TGTTCCAGCAGGTCTACTAGCGGCAGCTCCTACAATGAGCAGTTCTTC. Full variable domain (missing parts from reference TRBV7-9 and TRBJ2-1): DTGVSQNPRHKITKRGQNVTFRCDPISEHNRLYWYRQTLGQGPEFLTYFQNEAQLEKSRLLSDRFSAERPKGSFSTLEIQRTEQGDSAMYLCSSRSTSGSSYNEQFFGPGTRLTVL.

In its sample, this clone was seen a few times. This rearrangement joins TRBV5-1 to TRBJ1-4, with 7 positions matching TRBD1. This CDR3 contains 14 residues. Unmatched junction bases numbered 6, after V lost 3 bases and J lost 7 bases. Germline CDR1 SGHRS, CDR2 YFSETQ. The chain's CDR3 is CASSYGRGAEKLFF. The CDR3, as DNA: TGCGCCAGCAGCTACGGCAGGGGGGCTGAAAAACTGTTTTTT.

The V and J genes are TRBV19 and TRBJ1-1; maybe TRBD1 (5 bases). The ends were cut back, 3 bases at V and 5 bases at J, with 10 bases in the middle. This CDR3 has 13 residues. Germline V gene lookup returns CDR1 LNHDA and CDR2 SQIVND (reference sequence). The CDR3 spells CASSIVRATEAFF. As DNA, the CDR3 is TGTGCCAGTAGTATCGTCAGGGCGACTGAAGCTTTCTTT.

In DNA, the CDR3 is TGCAGCGTTGGTCAGGGGAGCACCGGGGAGCTGTTTTTT. The encoded protein is CSVGQGSTGELFF. This chain uses TRBV29-1 with TRBJ2-2; D may be TRBD1 (6 bases). Looked up from germline, CDR1 is SQVTM and CDR2 is ANQGSEA. V lost 4 bases, J lost 4 bases, and 10 bases lay in between. CDR3 length: 13 amino acids.

This clone showed up just once. The chain employs TRBV27 and TRBJ2-1; 9 bases match TRBD2. The CDR3 is 15 amino acids. Unmatched junction bases numbered 0, after V lost 2 bases and J lost 1 base. CDR1 and CDR2 from the germline V gene are MNHEY and SMNVEV (reference sequence). CDR3 residues: CASSLLAGSYNEQFF. The CDR3 region has the DNA TGTGCCAGCAGTTTACTAGCGGGATCCTACAATGAGCAGTTCTTC.

The rearrangement links TRBV28 to TRBJ1-5; 8 nucleotides agree with TRBD1. The CDR3 has 15 residues. From germline, CDR1 is MDHEN and CDR2 SYDVKM. J was trimmed by 0 bases and V by 7 bases; bases with no gene match: 5. Here the CDR3 DNA reads TGTGCCAGCACCGCAGGGGGCCATAGCAATCAGCCCCAGCATTTT. Translation: CASTAGGHSNQPQHF.

This clone was recorded a few times. The chain recombines TRBV6-1 with TRBJ1-1, with 7 positions matching TRBD1. V was clipped by 4 bases and J by 1 base; unmatched bases: 9. Germline V CDR1 and CDR2: MNHNS, SASEGT. This CDR3 is 16 amino acids long. In DNA form, the CDR3 reads TGTGCCAGCAGTGCCAGGGGGGCGTTGTGGAACACTGAAGCTTTCTTT. Its protein is CASSARGALWNTEAFF.

The CDR3 loop reads CASSVEQGTYNEQFF. Written as DNA, the CDR3 is TGTGCCAGCAGCGTAGAACAGGGGACCTACAATGAGCAGTTCTTC. J is TRBJ2-1 and V is TRBV9; 7 bases align to TRBD1. The CDR3 is 15 residues long. Trimming took 0 bases from V and 2 from J; bases not matched to a gene: 2. Germline V gives CDR1 SGDLS, CDR2 YYNGEE.

The rearrangement uses TRBV2 and TRBJ2-2; the D is unclear. The CDR3 runs 15 residues. Germline CDR1 SNHLY, CDR2 FYNNEI. The V end lost 2 bases, the J end lost 1 base, and 8 bases lay between the germline ends. In DNA, the CDR3 is TGTGCCAGCAGTGAATTGGGCTTGAACACCGGGGAGCTGTTTTTT. Protein product: CASSELGLNTGELFF.

The V call is TRBV18, the J call TRBJ2-7; 10 bases agree with TRBD2. This CDR3 comprises 14 residues. V gave up 5 bases and J gave up 5 bases; unmatched junction bases: 6. Germline V lookup: CDR1 KGHSH, CDR2 LQKENI. The CDR3 loop is CASSSTSGENEQYF. The CDR3 DNA is TGTGCCAGCTCATCAACTAGCGGGGAGAACGAGCAGTACTTC.

This chain connects TRBV9 to TRBJ2-5; D may be TRBD1 (6 bases). The assigned J gene may be wrong: the sequence end matches TRBJ2-7 better. The CDR3 covers 15 residues. In germline, CDR1 is SGDLS, CDR2 YYNGEE. This CDR3 reads CASSVQSDSFYEQYF. In DNA form, the CDR3 reads TGTGCCAGCAGCGTCCAATCGGACAGCTTCTACGAGCAGTACTTC.

This clone has only one observation. The rearrangement uses TRBV5-4 and TRBJ2-5; 12 bases agree with TRBD1. V was clipped by 7 bases and J by 5 bases; unmatched bases: 6. This CDR3 is built from 14 residues. The germline CDR1 and CDR2 sequences are SGHNT and YYREEE (reference sequence). Written as DNA, the CDR3 is TGTGCCAGCTCCAGGGACAGGGGGCGGGAGACCCAGTACTTC. Encoded protein: CASSRDRGRETQYF. Together with reference TRBV5-4 and TRBJ2-5, the CDR3 gives the full variable domain: ETGVTQSPTHLIKTRGQQVTLRCSSQSGHNTVSWYQQALGQGPQFIFQYYREEENGRGNFPPRFSGLQFPNYSSELNVNALELDDSALYLCASSRDRGRETQYFGPGTRLLVL.